The sequence of this T cell receptor beta chain was determined in a study of blood T cells in healthy people across ages. J was trimmed by 3 bases and V by 5 bases; bases with no gene match: 7. From germline, CDR1 is SGHRS and CDR2 YFSETQ. This CDR3 spans 15 amino acids. This clonotype was counted a few times. Using a J-beta primer mix together with a sample-barcoded 5' primer, a second PCR was run for about 7 to 12 cycles. TCRdb reprocessed the 5' RACE reads with MiXCR, giving one entry per CDR3 protein. The sample has 540,000 or so distinct CDR3 sequences, under 30% seen once; the top ten hold approximately 10%. These same data were also listed under a study on T cells of mothers and their children. This second report adds: Clones that were microchimeric and persistent were not detected among T cells.

Sequenced material: blood. The sequence derives from a boy aged 10-17 years in good health. The rearrangement links TRBV5-1 to TRBJ2-7; 11 bases map to TRBD2. DNA for the CDR3: TGCGCCAGCAGTTTGACTAGCGGGACCCTCTACGAGCAGTACTTC. The encoded protein is CASSLTSGTLYEQYF.